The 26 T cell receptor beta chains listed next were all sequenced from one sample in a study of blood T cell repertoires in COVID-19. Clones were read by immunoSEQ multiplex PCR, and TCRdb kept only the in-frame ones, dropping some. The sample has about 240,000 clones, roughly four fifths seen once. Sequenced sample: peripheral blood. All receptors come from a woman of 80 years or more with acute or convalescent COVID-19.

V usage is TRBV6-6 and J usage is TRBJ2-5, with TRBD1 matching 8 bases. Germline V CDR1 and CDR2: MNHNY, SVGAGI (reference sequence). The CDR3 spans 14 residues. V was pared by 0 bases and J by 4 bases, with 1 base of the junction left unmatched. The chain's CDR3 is CASSYSQGGETQYF. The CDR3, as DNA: TGTGCCAGCAGTTACTCACAGGGGGGAGAGACCCAGTACTTC.

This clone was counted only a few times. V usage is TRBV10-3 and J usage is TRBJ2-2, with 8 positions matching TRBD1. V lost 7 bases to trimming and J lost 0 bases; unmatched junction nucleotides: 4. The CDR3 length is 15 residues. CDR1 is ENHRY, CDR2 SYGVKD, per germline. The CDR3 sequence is CAITSGGANTGELFF. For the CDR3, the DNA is TGTGCCATCACCTCAGGGGGCGCGAACACCGGGGAGCTGTTTTTT.

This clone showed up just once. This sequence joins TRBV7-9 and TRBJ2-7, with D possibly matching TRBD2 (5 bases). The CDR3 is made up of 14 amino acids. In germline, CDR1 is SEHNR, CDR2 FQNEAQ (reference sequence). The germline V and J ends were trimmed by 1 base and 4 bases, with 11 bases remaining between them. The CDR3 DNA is TGTGCCAGCAGCTTAGGGCTAGCCGATTACGAGCAGTACTTC. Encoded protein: CASSLGLADYEQYF.

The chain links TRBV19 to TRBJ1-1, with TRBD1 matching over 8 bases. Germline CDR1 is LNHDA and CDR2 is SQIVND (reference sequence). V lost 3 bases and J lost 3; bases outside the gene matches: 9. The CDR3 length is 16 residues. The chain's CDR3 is CASSIGQGAFDTEAFF. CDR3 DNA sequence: TGTGCCAGTAGTATTGGGCAGGGGGCATTTGACACTGAAGCTTTCTTT.

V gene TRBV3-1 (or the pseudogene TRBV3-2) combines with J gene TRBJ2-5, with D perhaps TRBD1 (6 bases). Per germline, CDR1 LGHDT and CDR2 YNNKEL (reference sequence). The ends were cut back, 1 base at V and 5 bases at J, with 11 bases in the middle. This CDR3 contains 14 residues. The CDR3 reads CASSQVAGEETQYF. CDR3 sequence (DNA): TGTGCCAGCAGCCAAGTGGCAGGGGAGGAGACCCAGTACTTC.

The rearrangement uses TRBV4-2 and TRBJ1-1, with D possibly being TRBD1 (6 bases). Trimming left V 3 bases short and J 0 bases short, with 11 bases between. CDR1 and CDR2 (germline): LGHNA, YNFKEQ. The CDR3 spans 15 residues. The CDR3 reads CASSQRQAMNTEAFF. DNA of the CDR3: TGTGCCAGCAGCCAGAGACAGGCTATGAACACTGAAGCTTTCTTT.

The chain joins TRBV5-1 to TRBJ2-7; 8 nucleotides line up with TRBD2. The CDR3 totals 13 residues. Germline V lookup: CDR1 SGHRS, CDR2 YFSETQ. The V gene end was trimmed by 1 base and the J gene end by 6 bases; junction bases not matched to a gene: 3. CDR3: CASSLIAGGEQYF. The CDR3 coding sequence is TGCGCCAGCAGCTTGATTGCGGGGGGCGAGCAGTACTTC.

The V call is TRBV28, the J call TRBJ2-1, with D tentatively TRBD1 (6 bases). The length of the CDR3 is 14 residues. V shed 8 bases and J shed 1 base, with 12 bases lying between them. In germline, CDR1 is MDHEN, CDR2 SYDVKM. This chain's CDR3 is CASGRTVSYNEQFF. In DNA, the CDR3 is TGTGCCAGCGGAAGGACAGTATCCTACAATGAGCAGTTCTTC.

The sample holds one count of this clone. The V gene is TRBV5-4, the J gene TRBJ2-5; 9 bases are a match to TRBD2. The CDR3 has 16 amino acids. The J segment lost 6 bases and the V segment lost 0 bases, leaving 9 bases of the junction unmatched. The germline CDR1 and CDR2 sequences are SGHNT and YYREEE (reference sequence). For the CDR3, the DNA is TGTGCCAGCAGCTTGGTTTCTAGCGGGGTCAGGAAGACCCAGTACTTC. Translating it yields CASSLVSSGVRKTQYF.

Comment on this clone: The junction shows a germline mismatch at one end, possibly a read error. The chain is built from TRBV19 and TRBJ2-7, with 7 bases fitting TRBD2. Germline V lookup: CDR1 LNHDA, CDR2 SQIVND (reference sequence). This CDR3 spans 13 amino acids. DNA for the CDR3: TGTGCCAGCAGTATGGGAGCGGGGCTCGAGCAGTACTTC. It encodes CASSMGAGLEQYF.

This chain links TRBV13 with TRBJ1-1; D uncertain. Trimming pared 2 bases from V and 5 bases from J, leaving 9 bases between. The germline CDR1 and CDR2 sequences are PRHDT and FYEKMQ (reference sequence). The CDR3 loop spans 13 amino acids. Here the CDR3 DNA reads TGTGCCAGCAGCTTAAGGAGGGCAACTGAAGCTTTCTTT. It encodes CASSLRRATEAFF.

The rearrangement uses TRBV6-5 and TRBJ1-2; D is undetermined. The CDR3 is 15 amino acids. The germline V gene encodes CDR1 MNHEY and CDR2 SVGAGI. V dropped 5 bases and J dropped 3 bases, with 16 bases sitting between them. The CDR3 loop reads CASSSHAEVYYGYTF. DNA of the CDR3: TGTGCCAGCAGTAGCCACGCGGAGGTTTACTATGGCTACACCTTC.

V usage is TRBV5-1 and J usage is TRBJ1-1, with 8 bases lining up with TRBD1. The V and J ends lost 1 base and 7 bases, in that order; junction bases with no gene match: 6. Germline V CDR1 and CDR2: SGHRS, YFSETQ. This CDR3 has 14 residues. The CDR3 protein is CASSLMQQGVEAFF. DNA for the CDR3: TGCGCCAGCAGCTTGATGCAACAGGGGGTTGAAGCTTTCTTT.

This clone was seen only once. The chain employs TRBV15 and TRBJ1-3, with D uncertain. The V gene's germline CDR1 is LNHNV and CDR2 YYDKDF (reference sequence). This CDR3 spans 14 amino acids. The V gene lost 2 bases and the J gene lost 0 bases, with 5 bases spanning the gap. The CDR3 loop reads CATSRRSSGNTIYF. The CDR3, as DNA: TGTGCCACCAGCAGACGGAGCTCTGGAAACACCATATATTTT.

The DNA of the CDR3 is TGTGCCAGCAGTTTAACGTGGGCCGGGGCCCTCCACTTT. Its translation is CASSLTWAGALHF. The rearrangement uses TRBV12-3 or TRBV12-4 and TRBJ1-6; no clear D. Trimming pared 2 bases from V and 14 bases from J, leaving 13 bases between. This CDR3 spans 13 amino acids.

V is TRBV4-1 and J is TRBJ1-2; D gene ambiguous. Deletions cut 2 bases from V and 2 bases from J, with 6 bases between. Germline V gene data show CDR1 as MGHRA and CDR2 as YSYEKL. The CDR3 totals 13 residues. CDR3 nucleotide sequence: TGCGCCAGCAGCCAACCGGGGAACTATGGCTACACCTTC. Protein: CASSQPGNYGYTF.

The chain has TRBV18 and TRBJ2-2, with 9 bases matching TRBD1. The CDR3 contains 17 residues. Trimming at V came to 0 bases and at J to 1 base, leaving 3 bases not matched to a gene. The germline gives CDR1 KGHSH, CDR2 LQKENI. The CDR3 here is CASSPPGQGRNTGELFF. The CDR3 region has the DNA TGTGCCAGCTCACCACCGGGACAGGGACGGAACACCGGGGAGCTGTTTTTT. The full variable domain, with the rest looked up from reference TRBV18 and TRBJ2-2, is NAGVMQNPRHLVRRRGQEARLRCSPMKGHSHVYWYRQLPEEGLKFMVYLQKENIIDESGMPKERFSAEFPKEGPSILRIQQVVRGDSAAYFCASSPPGQGRNTGELFFGEGSRLTVL.

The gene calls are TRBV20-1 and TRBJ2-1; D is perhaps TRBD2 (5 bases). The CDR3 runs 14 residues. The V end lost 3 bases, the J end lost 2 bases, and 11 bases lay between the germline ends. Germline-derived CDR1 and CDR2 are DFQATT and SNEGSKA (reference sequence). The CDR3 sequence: CSASSAVTYNEQFF. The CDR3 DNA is TGCAGTGCTAGTTCAGCGGTCACCTACAATGAGCAGTTCTTC.

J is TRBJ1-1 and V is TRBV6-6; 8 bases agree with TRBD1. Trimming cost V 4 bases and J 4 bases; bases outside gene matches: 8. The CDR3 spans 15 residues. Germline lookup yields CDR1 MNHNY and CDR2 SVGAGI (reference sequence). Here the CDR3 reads CASSSGQGRATEAFF. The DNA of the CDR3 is TGTGCCAGCAGTTCCGGACAGGGTAGGGCCACTGAAGCTTTCTTT.

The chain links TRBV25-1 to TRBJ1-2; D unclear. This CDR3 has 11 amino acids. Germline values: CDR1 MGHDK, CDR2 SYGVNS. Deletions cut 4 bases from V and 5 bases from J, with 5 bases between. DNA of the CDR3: TGTGCCAGCAGTGCACAGTATGGCTACACCTTC. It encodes CASSAQYGYTF.

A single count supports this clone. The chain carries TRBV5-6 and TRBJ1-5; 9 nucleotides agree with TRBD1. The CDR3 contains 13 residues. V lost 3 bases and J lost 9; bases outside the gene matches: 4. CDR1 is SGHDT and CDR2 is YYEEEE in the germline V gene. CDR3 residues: CASSSGQGLPQHF. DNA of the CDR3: TGTGCCAGCAGCTCGGGACAGGGCCTGCCCCAGCATTTT.

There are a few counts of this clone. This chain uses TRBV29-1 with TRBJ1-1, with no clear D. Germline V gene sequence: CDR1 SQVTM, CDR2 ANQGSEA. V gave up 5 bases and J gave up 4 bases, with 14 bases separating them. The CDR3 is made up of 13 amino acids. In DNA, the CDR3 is TGCAGCGTTACGTATATAGGCGGCACTGAAGCTTTCTTT. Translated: CSVTYIGGTEAFF.

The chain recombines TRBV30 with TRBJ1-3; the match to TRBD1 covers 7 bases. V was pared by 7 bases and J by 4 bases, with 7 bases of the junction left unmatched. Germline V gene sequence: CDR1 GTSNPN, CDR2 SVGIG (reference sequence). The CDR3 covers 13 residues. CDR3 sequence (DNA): TGTGCCTTAAACACAGGGGTCGGAAACACCATATATTTT. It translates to CALNTGVGNTIYF. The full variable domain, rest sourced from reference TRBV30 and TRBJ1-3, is SQTIHQWPATLVQPVGSPLSLECTVEGTSNPNLYWYRQAAGRGLQLLFYSVGIGQISSEVPQNLSASRPQDRQFILSSKKLLLSDSGFYLCALNTGVGNTIYFGEGSWLTVV.

The CDR3 spells CASSDGQKLLFHEQYF. The CDR3 DNA reads TGTGCCAGCAGTGATGGACAGAAGCTACTTTTCCACGAGCAGTACTTC. The J gene is TRBJ2-7, the V gene TRBV25-1, with D possibly being TRBD1 (6 bases). Trimming stripped 3 bases from V and 5 bases from J, with 20 bases between. The length of the CDR3 is 16 residues. Germline V CDR1 and CDR2: MGHDK, SYGVNS.

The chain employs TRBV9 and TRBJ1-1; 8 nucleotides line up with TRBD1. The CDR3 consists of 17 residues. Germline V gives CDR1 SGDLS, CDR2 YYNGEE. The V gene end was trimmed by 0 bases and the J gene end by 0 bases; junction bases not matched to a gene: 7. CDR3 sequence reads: CASSVGAGGRMNTEAFF. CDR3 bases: TGTGCCAGCAGCGTAGGGGCAGGGGGCAGGATGAACACTGAAGCTTTCTTT.

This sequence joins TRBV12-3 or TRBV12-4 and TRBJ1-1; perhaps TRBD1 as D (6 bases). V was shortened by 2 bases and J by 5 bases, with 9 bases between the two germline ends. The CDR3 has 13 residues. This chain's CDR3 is CASSLTGQTEAFF. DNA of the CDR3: TGTGCCAGCAGTTTAACAGGGCAGACTGAAGCTTTCTTT.